The clone carrying this T cell receptor beta chain has just one count. Antigen: not known. The germline gene is not matched at one end of the junction; a read error may be the cause. Researchers built TCR beta libraries using quantitative 5'-RACE with molecular barcodes. TCRdb re-derived calls from the 5' RACE reads in MiXCR, one entry per CDR3 protein. The sample gives some 840,000 distinct CDR3 sequences, about 11% of which show up once; less than 0.65% is in the top ten. The data stem from a study of CD8 T cells in ankylosing spondylitis. General study findings and limits: Significant enrichment of disease-linked clones was reportedly seen in matched ankylosing spondylitis synovial fluid. Disease-linked clones had a CD8+ phenotype and relatively low frequency in peripheral blood. For ankylosing spondylitis blood, a TCR beta motif of fewer than 10 highly homologous variants appeared characteristic.

Germline values: CDR1 SNHLY, CDR2 FYNNEI. This CDR3 is built from 18 residues. This chain uses TRBV2 with TRBJ2-1, with 13 nucleotides matching TRBD2. What was sequenced was blood, either unsorted or a sorted T cell fraction (not recorded which). The TCR was taken from a male donor with ankylosing spondylitis. CDR3 sequence: CAISSQWTSGSSYNEQFF. The CDR3 bases are TGTGCCATCAGTTCTCAATGGACTAGCGGGAGCTCCTACAATGAGCAGTTCTTC.